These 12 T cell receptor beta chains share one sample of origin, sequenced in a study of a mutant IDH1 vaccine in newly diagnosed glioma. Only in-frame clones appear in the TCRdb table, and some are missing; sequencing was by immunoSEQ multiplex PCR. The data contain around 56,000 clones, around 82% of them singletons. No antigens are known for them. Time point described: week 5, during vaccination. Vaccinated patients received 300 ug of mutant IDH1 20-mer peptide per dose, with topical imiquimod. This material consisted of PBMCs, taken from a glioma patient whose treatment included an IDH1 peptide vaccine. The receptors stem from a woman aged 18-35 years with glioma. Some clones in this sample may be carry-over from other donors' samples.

CDR3 in DNA: TGTGCCAGCAGTGAACTCAAGGAGCAGTACTTC. Protein product: CASSELKEQYF. V is TRBV6-1 and J is TRBJ2-7; D call uncertain. This CDR3 spans 11 amino acids. With 2 bases removed from V and 7 bases from J, the gap between germline ends came to 6 bases. The germline CDR1 and CDR2 sequences are MNHNS and SASEGT.

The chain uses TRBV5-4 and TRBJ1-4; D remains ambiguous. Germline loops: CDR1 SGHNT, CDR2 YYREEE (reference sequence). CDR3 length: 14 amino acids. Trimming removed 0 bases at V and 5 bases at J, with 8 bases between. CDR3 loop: CASSLAATNEKLFF. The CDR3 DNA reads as TGTGCCAGCAGCTTGGCGGCGACGAATGAAAAACTGTTTTTT.

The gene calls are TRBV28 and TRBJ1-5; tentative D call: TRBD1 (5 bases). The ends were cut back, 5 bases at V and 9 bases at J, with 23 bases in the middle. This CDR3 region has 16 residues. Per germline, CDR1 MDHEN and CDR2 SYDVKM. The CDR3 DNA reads TGTGCCAGCAGTCCCCGACAGAACCTTCTCGGGAGGCCCCAGCATTTT. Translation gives CASSPRQNLLGRPQHF.

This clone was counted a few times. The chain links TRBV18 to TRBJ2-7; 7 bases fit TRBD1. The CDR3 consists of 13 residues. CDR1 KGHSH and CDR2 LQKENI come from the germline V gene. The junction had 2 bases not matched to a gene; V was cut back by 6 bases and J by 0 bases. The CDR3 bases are TGTGCCAGCTCGGGGACAGCCTCCTACGAGCAGTACTTC. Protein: CASSGTASYEQYF. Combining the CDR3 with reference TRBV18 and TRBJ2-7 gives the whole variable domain NAGVMQNPRHLVRRRGQEARLRCSPMKGHSHVYWYRQLPEEGLKFMVYLQKENIIDESGMPKERFSAEFPKEGPSILRIQQVVRGDSAAYFCASSGTASYEQYFGPGTRLTVT.

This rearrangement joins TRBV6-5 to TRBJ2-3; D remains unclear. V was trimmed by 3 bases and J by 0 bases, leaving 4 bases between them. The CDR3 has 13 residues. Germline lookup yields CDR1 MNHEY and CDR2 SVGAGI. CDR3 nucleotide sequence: TGTGCCAGCAGTTATGGCAGCACAGATACGCAGTATTTT. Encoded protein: CASSYGSTDTQYF.

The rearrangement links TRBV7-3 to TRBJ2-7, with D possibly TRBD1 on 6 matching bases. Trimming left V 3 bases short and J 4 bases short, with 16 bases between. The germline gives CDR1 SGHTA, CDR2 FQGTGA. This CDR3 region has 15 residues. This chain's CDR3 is CASSFNSVGGYEQYF. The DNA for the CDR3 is TGTGCCAGCAGCTTTAACAGCGTAGGGGGATACGAGCAGTACTTC.

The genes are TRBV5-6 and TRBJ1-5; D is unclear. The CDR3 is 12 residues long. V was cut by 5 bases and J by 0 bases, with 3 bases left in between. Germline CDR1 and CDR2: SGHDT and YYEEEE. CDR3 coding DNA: TGTGCCAGCAGTTATAGCAATCAGCCCCAGCATTTT. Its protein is CASSYSNQPQHF. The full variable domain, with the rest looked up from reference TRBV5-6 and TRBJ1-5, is DAGVTQSPTHLIKTRGQQVTLRCSPKSGHDTVSWYQQALGQGPQFIFQYYEEEERQRGNFPDRFSGHQFPNYSSELNVNALLLGDSALYLCASSYSNQPQHFGDGTRLSIL.

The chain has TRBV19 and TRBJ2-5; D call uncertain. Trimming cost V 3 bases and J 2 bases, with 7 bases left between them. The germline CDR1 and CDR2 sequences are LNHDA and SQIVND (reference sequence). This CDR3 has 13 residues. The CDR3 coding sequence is TGTGCCAGTAGTATCCAACTTCAAGAGACCCAGTACTTC. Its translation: CASSIQLQETQYF.

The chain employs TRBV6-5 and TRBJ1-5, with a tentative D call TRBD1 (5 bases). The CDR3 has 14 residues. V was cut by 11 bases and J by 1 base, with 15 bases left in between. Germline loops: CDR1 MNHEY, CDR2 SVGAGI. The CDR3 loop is CASRNGGSNQPQHF. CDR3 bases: TGTGCCTCCAGGAATGGGGGGAGCAATCAGCCCCAGCATTTT.

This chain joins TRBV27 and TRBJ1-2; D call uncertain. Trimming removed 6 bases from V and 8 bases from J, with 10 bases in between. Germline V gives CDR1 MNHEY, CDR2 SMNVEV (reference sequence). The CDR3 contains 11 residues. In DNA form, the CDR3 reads TGTGCCAGCAGCGGTAGGAGGGGCTACACCTTC. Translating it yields CASSGRRGYTF.

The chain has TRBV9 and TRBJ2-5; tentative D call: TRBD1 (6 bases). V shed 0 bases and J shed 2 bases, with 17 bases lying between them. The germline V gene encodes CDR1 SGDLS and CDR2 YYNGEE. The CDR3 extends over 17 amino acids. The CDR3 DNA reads TGTGCCAGCAGCGTAGGAGGGGACACCCCCCCTCAAGAGACCCAGTACTTC. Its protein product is CASSVGGDTPPQETQYF.

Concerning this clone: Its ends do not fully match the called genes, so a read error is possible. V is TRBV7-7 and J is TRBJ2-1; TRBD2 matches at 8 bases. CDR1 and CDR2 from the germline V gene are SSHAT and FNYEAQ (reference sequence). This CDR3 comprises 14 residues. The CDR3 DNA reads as TGTGCTAGCAGCCCAAATTCACTAGCGGATGAGCAGTTCTTC. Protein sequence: CASSPNSLADEQFF.